Included here is one T cell receptor (beta chain) sequence, with context. These data come from a study of blood T cell repertoires in COVID-19. Study overall: COVID-19 samples from acute and convalescent phases originated in the United States, Italy and Spain. PBMCs, B-cell-depleted T cells, or T cells provided the cDNA or gDNA that made up the material.

Germline assignment: CDR1 KGHSH and CDR2 LQKENI. There are 16 residues in the CDR3. Trimming took off 1 base at V and 2 bases at J, with 15 bases between the two ends. Original processing notes: Amplification with reference gene primers provided the estimates of nucleated cell counts. Some clones are missing from TCRdb's copy, which holds only in-frame ones; the method was immunoSEQ multiplex PCR. The DNA was the basis for D and trimming; V, J and clone size are from that table. The sample holds 90,000 to 130,000 clones; around 79% are singletons and the top ten take approximately 16%. The receptor was derived from a woman older than 75 with active or convalescent COVID-19. The rearrangement uses TRBV18 and TRBJ2-7; the D gene is possibly TRBD2 (7 bases). Sequenced material: peripheral blood. CDR3 DNA: TGTGCCAGCTCACCACGGGGGGGGCAGGCGACCTACGAGCAGTACTTC. It codes for CASSPRGGQATYEQYF.